This TCR beta chain came from a study of human T cells and chemical hapten exposure. Study-wide context: The scalp of each patient received a weekly diphenylcyclopropenone dose for the full roughly 23-week study.

The V and J ends lost 10 bases and 3 bases respectively, with 15 bases between them. CDR1 and CDR2 from the germline V gene are MNHEY and SVGAGI. The CDR3 has 14 residues. As processed by the authors: Samples contained a median of 95,638 TCRs, with a range of roughly 23,224 to 700,000. TCRdb recomputed calls from the RACE reads with MiXCR, one row per CDR3 protein. The V and J calls shown here were made by TCRdb, not taken from the authors' results. The table shows 70,000 to 90,000 distinct CDR3 sequences, with more than 9% occurring only once. Time point given: patch test 2, 6 weeks after DPC sensitization. The treatment denotes: therapeutic diphenylcyclopropenone sensitization with weekly scalp DPC.

The origin of this receptor is a woman in her fifties or sixties with alopecia areata. Some clones in this sample may be carry-over from other donors' samples. V usage is TRBV6-5 and J usage is TRBJ2-2, with D possibly TRBD2 on 5 matching bases. The material was whole blood, obtained in connection with sensitization to the hapten diphenylcyclopropenone (DPC). The CDR3 protein is CATDRGHDTGELFF. CDR3 DNA: TGTGCCACCGACCGCGGGCACGACACCGGGGAGCTGTTTTTT.